Shown below are 23 T cell receptor beta chains from a single sample sequenced in a study of blood T cells in healthy people across ages. The second PCR ran about 6 to 11 cycles with a sample-barcoded 5' primer and J-beta primers. TCRdb independently ran MiXCR on the 5' RACE reads; one entry per CDR3 protein. The repertoire consists of 700,000 to 900,000 distinct CDR3 sequences, with approximately 24% occurring once and the leading ten covering over 2.5%. The data were also submitted as part of a second study, on T cells of mothers and their children.

Sequencing was done on a sample of blood. All receptors derive from a boy younger than 18 in good health.

This clonotype was counted between two and nine times. The rearrangement links TRBV3-1 to TRBJ1-5; D remains unclear. The CDR3 loop spans 13 amino acids. Germline assignment: CDR1 LGHDT and CDR2 YNNKEL (reference sequence). V shed 4 bases and J shed 4 bases, with 8 bases lying between them. The CDR3 protein is CASSPERNQPQHF. Here the CDR3 DNA reads TGTGCCAGCAGCCCCGAGCGTAATCAGCCCCAGCATTTT.

This clonotype was counted between two and nine times. The J gene is TRBJ2-1, the V gene TRBV14, with TRBD2 matching 13 bases. The CDR3 runs to 16 residues. Germline loops: CDR1 SGHDN, CDR2 FVKESK. After removal of 4 bases from V and 5 bases from J, the junction contained 5 bases not matched to a gene. The CDR3 spells CASSPQGLAGDNEQFF. The CDR3 nucleotides are TGTGCCAGCAGCCCTCAAGGACTAGCGGGGGACAATGAGCAGTTCTTC.

V is TRBV4-3 and J is TRBJ1-2; TRBD1 is a possible D gene (6 bases). CDR1 is LGHNA and CDR2 is YSLEER in the germline V gene. There are 16 residues in the CDR3. V was pared by 1 base and J by 7 bases, with 19 bases between. As DNA, the CDR3 is TGCGCCAGCAGCCAAGCCCCCGCTGACAGGTTTAGTGGCTACACCTTC. It yields the protein CASSQAPADRFSGYTF.

A few counts support this clonotype. V is TRBV5-1 and J is TRBJ1-2, with D unclear. The V gene lost 1 base and the J gene lost 8 bases, with 12 bases spanning the gap. The germline V gene has CDR1 SGHRS and CDR2 YFSETQ. This CDR3 contains 13 residues. This CDR3 reads CASSLSGLKGYTF. CDR3 DNA: TGCGCCAGCAGCTTGTCCGGGTTGAAGGGCTACACCTTC.

This clonotype was observed a few times. The gene calls are TRBV5-6 and TRBJ2-7; D unclear. CDR1 and CDR2 (germline): SGHDT, YYEEEE. With 4 bases removed from V and 6 bases from J, the gap between germline ends came to 14 bases. The CDR3 sequence is 13 residues long. The CDR3 sequence is CASSRRPPSEQYF. The CDR3 bases are TGTGCCAGCAGCCGTCGACCCCCAAGCGAGCAGTACTTC.

This clonotype has a handful of counts. The V and J genes are TRBV5-1 and TRBJ2-7, with D hard to call. V was shortened by 0 bases and J by 5 bases, with 9 bases between the two germline ends. Germline lookup yields CDR1 SGHRS and CDR2 YFSETQ. This CDR3 is built from 13 residues. The CDR3 is CASSLEPGDEQYF. The CDR3 DNA reads TGCGCCAGCAGCTTGGAGCCAGGAGACGAGCAGTACTTC.

V gene TRBV7-2 combines with J gene TRBJ2-5; 8 bases fit TRBD2. The end of the DNA aligns better with TRBJ2-1, so the J call may be wrong. Germline V lookup: CDR1 SGHTA, CDR2 FQGNSA. CDR3 length equals 15 residues. The CDR3 loop reads CASSSWTSSAYEQFF. Written as DNA, the CDR3 is TGTGCCAGCAGCTCGTGGACTAGCTCTGCCTATGAGCAGTTCTTC.

This clonotype was seen only a few times. The chain combines TRBV15 with TRBJ2-7; D could derive from TRBD1 or TRBD2 (5 bases each). With 2 bases removed from V and 2 bases from J, the gap between germline ends came to 13 bases. The CDR3 is made up of 15 amino acids. From germline, CDR1 is LNHNV and CDR2 YYDKDF (reference sequence). CDR3 in amino acids: CATSRTPVGAYEQYF. The CDR3 DNA reads as TGTGCCACCAGCAGAACCCCGGTGGGGGCCTACGAGCAGTACTTC.

This clonotype was counted at least ten times. The DNA for the CDR3 is TGTGCCAGCTCACGGATTGAGGACTCACCCCTCCACTTT. Residues: CASSRIEDSPLHF. The chain carries TRBV18 and TRBJ1-6; D gene ambiguous. Trimming stripped 4 bases from V and 10 bases from J, with 11 bases between. This CDR3 is 13 amino acids long. Germline V lookup: CDR1 KGHSH, CDR2 LQKENI.

The rearrangement links TRBV10-3 to TRBJ2-5; 14 positions agree with TRBD2. V was pared by 0 bases and J by 5 bases, with 8 bases of the junction left unmatched. This CDR3 comprises 18 residues. Germline-derived CDR1 and CDR2 are ENHRY and SYGVKD. The CDR3 sequence: CAISESPTSGGAVETQYF. The DNA of the CDR3 is TGTGCCATCAGTGAGTCGCCGACTAGCGGGGGGGCCGTCGAGACCCAGTACTTC.

This clonotype showed up just a few times. The chain carries TRBV6-5 and TRBJ1-1; D is possibly TRBD1 (6 bases). Germline CDR1 is MNHEY and CDR2 is SVGAGI. V shed 6 bases and J shed 7 bases, with 18 bases lying between them. This CDR3 comprises 14 residues. CDR3 in amino acids: CASSPGSGADEAFF. The CDR3 DNA reads as TGTGCCAGCAGCCCCGGATCGGGGGCGGATGAAGCTTTCTTT.

In this sample, this clonotype turned up a few times. This chain uses TRBV18 with TRBJ2-4; D not resolved. The CDR3 spans 11 residues. CDR1 and CDR2 from the germline V gene are KGHSH and LQKENI. V lost 4 bases and J lost 9, with 7 bases in between. The CDR3 sequence is CASSQMGIQYF. The DNA for the CDR3 is TGTGCCAGCTCACAGATGGGCATTCAGTACTTC. Supplemented by reference TRBV18 and TRBJ2-4, the full variable domain reads NAGVMQNPRHLVRRRGQEARLRCSPMKGHSHVYWYRQLPEEGLKFMVYLQKENIIDESGMPKERFSAEFPKEGPSILRIQQVVRGDSAAYFCASSQMGIQYFGAGTRLSVL.

This clonotype has more than one count but fewer than ten. The chain carries TRBV25-1 and TRBJ2-5; tentatively, D is TRBD1 (6 bases). The CDR3 consists of 18 residues. Germline V gene lookup returns CDR1 MGHDK and CDR2 SYGVNS. V was shortened by 3 bases and J by 4 bases, with 24 bases between the two germline ends. CDR3 DNA: TGTGCCAGCAGTGAGTCTATGGGGGCAGGGGCCGAAGGAGAGACCCAGTACTTC. The encoded protein is CASSESMGAGAEGETQYF.

This clonotype was observed a handful of times. This sequence joins TRBV7-8 and TRBJ1-2; D remains unclear. Trimming took 4 bases from V and 0 from J, leaving 12 bases between them. Per germline, CDR1 SGHVS and CDR2 FQNEAQ. The CDR3 sequence is 15 residues long. The chain's CDR3 is CASSSAVLTNYGYTF. CDR3 DNA: TGTGCCAGCAGCTCAGCAGTCCTGACTAACTATGGCTACACCTTC.

The chain joins TRBV6-5 to TRBJ2-2; the D gene is possibly TRBD2 (5 bases). Trimming left V 7 bases short and J 6 bases short, with 15 bases between. The CDR3 sequence is 14 residues long. Germline CDR1 is MNHEY and CDR2 is SVGAGI. In DNA, the CDR3 is TGTGCCAGCAAGGCTAACGCGGGTGCCGGGGAGCTGTTTTTT. It translates to CASKANAGAGELFF.

This clonotype showed up many times. The V and J genes are TRBV12-3 or TRBV12-4 and TRBJ2-5, with D hard to call. The V and J ends lost 3 bases and 2 bases respectively, with 13 bases between them. This CDR3 is built from 15 residues. The CDR3 protein is CASSLSRTRQETQYF. CDR3 coding DNA: TGTGCCAGCAGTTTGTCCCGAACTCGTCAAGAGACCCAGTACTTC.

The chain joins TRBV4-1 to TRBJ2-5; no clear D gene. V was cut by 4 bases and J by 2 bases, with 14 bases left in between. This CDR3 spans 15 amino acids. Germline CDR1 reads MGHRA; CDR2 reads YSYEKL. The CDR3 DNA follows: TGCGCCAGCAGCCTAAGTGGGATTAGGCAAGAGACCCAGTACTTC. Protein product: CASSLSGIRQETQYF.

The V and J genes are TRBV5-1 and TRBJ1-1; 8 nucleotides agree with TRBD1. Germline CDR1 is SGHRS and CDR2 is YFSETQ. CDR3 length: 17 residues. With V trimmed by 0 bases and J by 5 bases, 12 bases remained unmatched. CDR3 in amino acids: CASSLDRTGYELTEAFF. Written as DNA, the CDR3 is TGCGCCAGCAGCTTGGATAGGACAGGGTACGAGTTGACTGAAGCTTTCTTT.

The CDR3 nucleotides read TGTGCTAGTGGTTTGGTGCTTGGGCGGTCTACCGGGGAGCTGTTTTTT. Translating gives CASGLVLGRSTGELFF. This chain connects TRBV12-5 to TRBJ2-2; D is uncertain. This CDR3 is 16 amino acids long. V dropped 0 bases and J dropped 5 bases, with 13 bases sitting between them. Germline V gene lookup returns CDR1 LGHNT and CDR2 FRNRAP.

The chain couples TRBV12-3 or TRBV12-4 to TRBJ2-5; 12 nucleotides match TRBD1. The CDR3 consists of 15 residues. V lost 2 bases to trimming and J lost 4 bases; unmatched junction nucleotides: 2. The CDR3 DNA follows: TGTGCCAGCAGTTTAACGGGACAGGGGGCAGAGACCCAGTACTTC. This translates into CASSLTGQGAETQYF.

In its sample, this clonotype was seen a few times. The rearrangement uses TRBV10-3 and TRBJ2-7, with TRBD1 identical over 9 bases. The J call is doubtful: the DNA matches TRBJ2-1 better. The germline V gene has CDR1 ENHRY and CDR2 SYGVKD. The CDR3 contains 17 residues. CDR3 residues: CAISEPTDRGYYNEQFF. Here the CDR3 DNA reads TGTGCCATCAGTGAGCCGACGGACAGGGGCTACTACAATGAGCAGTTCTTC.

This clonotype came up many times. The chain carries TRBV3-1 and TRBJ2-5; D is possibly TRBD2 (6 bases). The CDR3 is 13 amino acids. With 3 bases removed from V and 1 base from J, the gap between germline ends came to 6 bases. The germline V gene encodes CDR1 LGHDT and CDR2 YNNKEL (reference sequence). The CDR3 here is CASSQRGQETQYF. CDR3 DNA: TGTGCCAGCAGCCAGCGGGGCCAAGAGACCCAGTACTTC.

In this sample, this clonotype turned up a few times. The chain couples TRBV7-9 to TRBJ2-5, with D possibly TRBD2 on 5 matching bases. CDR1 is SEHNR and CDR2 is FQNEAQ in the germline V gene (reference sequence). Trimming removed 5 bases at V and 1 base at J, with 17 bases between. This CDR3 contains 16 residues. The CDR3 DNA reads TGTGCCAGCAGCGCCCCTCCTCCAGCGGTCCAAGAGACCCAGTACTTC. This codes for CASSAPPPAVQETQYF.